The 10 T cell receptor beta chains listed next were all sequenced from one sample in a study of blood T cell repertoires in COVID-19. Profiling relied on immunoSEQ multiplex PCR, and the TCRdb table lists in-frame clones only, not all of them. The repertoire has 150,000 to 200,000 clones, 70% to 90% of them found once; the top ten carry 1.5% to 2%. The sample comprised peripheral blood. These receptors were taken from a man between 18 and 35 years old who had recovered from COVID-19.

This clone has just one count. V and J are TRBV19 and TRBJ2-1; 7 bases are shared with TRBD2. The germline gives CDR1 LNHDA, CDR2 SQIVND (reference sequence). CDR3 length: 17 amino acids. Trimming removed 6 bases from V and 1 base from J; junction bases left unmatched: 12. CDR3 DNA sequence: TGTGCCAGTAGACCCCCTTGGGCGGGAGCGTCCTACAATGAGCAGTTCTTC. Its protein is CASRPPWAGASYNEQFF.

This clone was observed a single time. The chain uses TRBV28 and TRBJ2-1; D possibly corresponds to TRBD1 (6 bases). Per germline, CDR1 MDHEN and CDR2 SYDVKM. CDR3 size: 16 residues. Trimming removed 5 bases at V and 6 bases at J, with 20 bases between. The CDR3 here is CASSASGTRSGNEQFF. Written as DNA, the CDR3 is TGTGCCAGCAGTGCGTCCGGGACAAGGAGCGGCAATGAGCAGTTCTTC. The full variable domain, its missing parts supplied by reference TRBV28 and TRBJ2-1, is DVKVTQSSRYLVKRTGEKVFLECVQDMDHENMFWYRQDPGLGLRLIYFSYDVKMKEKGDIPEGYSVSREKKERFSLILESASTNQTSMYLCASSASGTRSGNEQFFGPGTRLTVL.

In this sample, this clone turned up once. The rearrangement uses TRBV2 and TRBJ1-5; 7 bases are shared with TRBD1. Losses at the gene ends were 9 bases for V and 0 bases for J; bases not matched to a gene: 5. The CDR3 runs to 14 residues. Germline-derived CDR1 and CDR2 are SNHLY and FYNNEI. In DNA form, the CDR3 reads TGTGCCAGTAGGGGACAGTCTAGCAATCAGCCCCAGCATTTT. This translates into CASRGQSSNQPQHF.

This clone was seen just once. The chain employs TRBV13 and TRBJ1-2, with no clear D. V dropped 6 bases and J dropped 7 bases, with 9 bases sitting between them. The CDR3 has 11 amino acids. The V gene's germline CDR1 is PRHDT and CDR2 FYEKMQ (reference sequence). The CDR3 loop is CASRLGFGYTF. The CDR3 nucleotides read TGTGCCAGCAGGCTCGGGTTTGGCTACACCTTC.

This chain links TRBV28 with TRBJ2-1, with D tentatively TRBD1 (5 bases). Trimming left V 5 bases short and J 5 bases short, with 13 bases between. This CDR3 has 14 amino acids. The germline gives CDR1 MDHEN, CDR2 SYDVKM. Here the CDR3 DNA reads TGTGCCAGCAGTCCACGATCAGGGAACAATGAGCAGTTCTTC. It encodes CASSPRSGNNEQFF.

This chain joins TRBV10-3 and TRBJ2-3; tentatively, D is TRBD2 (6 bases). V lost 0 bases and J lost 5, with 9 bases in between. The CDR3 spans 14 residues. The germline V gene encodes CDR1 ENHRY and CDR2 SYGVKD. The CDR3 is CAISESLAIDTQYF. CDR3 DNA sequence: TGTGCCATCAGTGAGTCCCTAGCGATAGATACGCAGTATTTT.

The chain employs TRBV29-1 and TRBJ1-2; a weak D match, TRBD1 (5 bases). Trimming pared 3 bases from V and 7 bases from J, leaving 9 bases between. The CDR3 extends over 11 amino acids. Per the germline V gene, CDR1 is SQVTM and CDR2 is ANQGSEA. CDR3 sequence (DNA): TGCAGCGTTGACTGGGGCCGTGGCTACACCTTC. It yields the protein CSVDWGRGYTF. Complete variable domain (other parts from reference TRBV29-1 and TRBJ1-2): SAVISQKPSRDICQRGTSLTIQCQVDSQVTMMFWYRQQPGQSLTLIATANQGSEATYESGFVIDKFPISRPNLTFSTLTVSNMSPEDSSIYLCSVDWGRGYTFGSGTRLTVV.

The chain has TRBV11-2 and TRBJ1-1, with D perhaps TRBD1 (5 bases). This CDR3 is 13 amino acids long. Trimming cost V 0 bases and J 7 bases, with 9 bases left between them. Germline V gene sequence: CDR1 SGHAT, CDR2 FQNNGV. CDR3: CASSLDREGEAFF. The CDR3 DNA sequence: TGTGCCAGCAGCTTAGACAGGGAGGGTGAAGCTTTCTTT. The full variable domain, with the rest looked up from reference TRBV11-2 and TRBJ1-1, is EAGVAQSPRYKIIEKRQSVAFWCNPISGHATLYWYQQILGQGPKLLIQFQNNGVVDDSQLPKDRFSAERLKGVDSTLKIQPAKLEDSAVYLCASSLDREGEAFFGQGTRLTVV.

J is TRBJ2-1 and V is TRBV7-3; 8 bases align to TRBD2. CDR3 length: 15 amino acids. The J segment lost 0 bases and the V segment lost 6 bases, leaving 4 bases of the junction unmatched. Per germline, CDR1 SGHTA and CDR2 FQGTGA. CDR3 sequence (DNA): TGTGCCAGCAGTCCCAGCGGGAGCTCCTACAATGAGCAGTTCTTC. It encodes CASSPSGSSYNEQFF.

V gene TRBV6-2 or TRBV6-3 combines with J gene TRBJ2-2, with TRBD1 matching 7 bases. V gave up 2 bases and J gave up 5 bases; unmatched junction bases: 8. The CDR3 has 16 amino acids. Germline lookup yields CDR1 MNHEY and CDR2 SVGEGT. The CDR3 loop reads CASSYLGRGRTGELFF. As DNA, the CDR3 is TGTGCCAGCAGTTACCTGGGCAGGGGGAGAACCGGGGAGCTGTTTTTT.